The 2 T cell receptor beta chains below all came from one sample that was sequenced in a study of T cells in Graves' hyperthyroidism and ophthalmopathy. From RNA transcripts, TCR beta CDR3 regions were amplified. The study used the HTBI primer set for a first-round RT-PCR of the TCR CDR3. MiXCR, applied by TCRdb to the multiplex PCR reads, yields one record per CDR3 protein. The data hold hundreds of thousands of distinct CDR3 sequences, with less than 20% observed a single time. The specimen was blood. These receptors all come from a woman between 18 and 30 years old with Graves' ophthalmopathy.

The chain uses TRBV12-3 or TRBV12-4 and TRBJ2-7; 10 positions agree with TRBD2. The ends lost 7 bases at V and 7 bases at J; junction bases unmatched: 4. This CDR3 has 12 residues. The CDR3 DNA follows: TGTGCCAGCAAAAGAGCGGGGGGGGAGCAGTACTTC. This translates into CASKRAGGEQYF.

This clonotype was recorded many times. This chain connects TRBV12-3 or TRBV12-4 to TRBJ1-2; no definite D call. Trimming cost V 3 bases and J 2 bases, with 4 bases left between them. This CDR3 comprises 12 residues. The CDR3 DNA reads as TGTGCCAGCAGTTTCACCAACTATGGCTACACCTTC. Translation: CASSFTNYGYTF.